This T cell receptor beta chain originates from a study of response to subunit inactivated influenza vaccine. Study conclusions and caveats: Every seasonal influenza vaccination brings in few new T cells, the authors suggested.

Using its own MiXCR run on the RT-PCR reads, TCRdb lists one record per CDR3 protein. The sample consists of under 550,000 distinct CDR3 sequences, approximately 7.3% of them appearing once. This clonotype was picked up a small number of times. Its antigen is unknown. This CDR3 has 16 residues. From germline, CDR1 is SGHTA and CDR2 FQGNSA. V lost 2 bases and J lost 0, with 11 bases in between. The chain carries TRBV7-2 and TRBJ2-4; D is uncertain. The specimen comprised PBMCs from blood, sampled less than 30 months after vaccination. This TCR derives from a man between 45 and 75 years old who received an inactivated influenza vaccine. This chain's CDR3 is CASSLSGSVAKNIQYF. As DNA, the CDR3 is TGTGCCAGCAGCTTAAGTGGCAGCGTAGCCAAAAACATTCAGTACTTC.